This passage covers 9 T cell receptor beta chains from one sample sequenced in a study of T-cell memory formation after mild COVID-19. A single record per CDR3 protein comes from TCRdb applying MiXCR to the 5' RACE reads. There are about 140,000 distinct CDR3 sequences in the sample; 14% occur only once, and more than 25% lies in the top ten. The sequencing sample was made of PBMCs or a T cell subset sorted from them (not recorded which). These receptors were obtained from an adult woman who had mild COVID-19 (a few samples of this study predate the infection). Cell type and time point are not known.

This clonotype was picked up a small number of times. The chain uses TRBV5-1 and TRBJ1-6, with D unresolved. Trimming stripped 2 bases from V and 9 bases from J, with 12 bases between. Germline CDR1 SGHRS, CDR2 YFSETQ. This CDR3 has 14 amino acids. The CDR3 DNA reads TGCGCCAGCAGCTTTGCAGGAGGAGGTTCACCCCTCCACTTT. Amino acids: CASSFAGGGSPLHF.

This clonotype was found a few times. The chain joins TRBV4-3 to TRBJ2-7; possibly TRBD1 for D (6 bases). V was pared by 0 bases and J by 2 bases, with 11 bases between. The CDR3 covers 15 residues. Germline V gene sequence: CDR1 LGHNA, CDR2 YSLEER. The CDR3 sequence is CASSQDRQGTYEQYF. As DNA, the CDR3 is TGCGCCAGCAGCCAAGATAGGCAGGGGACCTACGAGCAGTACTTC.

This sequence joins TRBV4-3 and TRBJ2-7; D perhaps matches TRBD2 (6 bases). Germline values: CDR1 LGHNA, CDR2 YSLEER. CDR3 length: 18 amino acids. Trimming removed 0 bases at V and 0 bases at J, with 18 bases between. The CDR3 region has the DNA TGCGCCAGCAGCCAAGATCTTCGGTCCGGGGGTCCCTCCTACGAGCAGTACTTC. Translating gives CASSQDLRSGGPSYEQYF.

The chain has TRBV5-6 and TRBJ2-5; 10 bases match TRBD1. The junction had 10 bases not matched to a gene; V was cut back by 4 bases and J by 4 bases. Per the germline V gene, CDR1 is SGHDT and CDR2 is YYEEEE. The CDR3 extends over 16 amino acids. DNA of the CDR3: TGTGCCAGCAGCCCAGGACGGGGACAGGGGACAGAGACCCAGTACTTC. Protein sequence: CASSPGRGQGTETQYF.

The genes are TRBV20-1 and TRBJ1-1, with D perhaps matching TRBD1 (5 bases). This CDR3 is 17 amino acids long. The V end was cut by 3 bases, the J end by 1 base, with 21 bases between. Germline values: CDR1 DFQATT, CDR2 SNEGSKA (reference sequence). The CDR3 sequence is CSARSVQVHFQNTEAFF. Written as DNA, the CDR3 is TGCAGTGCTAGGAGTGTACAGGTCCACTTTCAGAACACTGAAGCTTTCTTT.

This clonotype has just a few counts. V gene TRBV6-5 combines with J gene TRBJ2-7; D is possibly TRBD2 (5 bases). V was pared by 5 bases and J by 3 bases, with 11 bases between. Germline V gives CDR1 MNHEY, CDR2 SVGAGI. The CDR3 is made up of 13 amino acids. Here the CDR3 reads CASSATNHYEQYF. For the CDR3, the DNA is TGTGCCAGCAGTGCGACTAACCACTACGAGCAGTACTTC.

For the CDR3, the DNA is TGCAGCGTTGGGGGACTAGCCGACAGCTCCTACGAGCAGTACTTC. It specifies CSVGGLADSSYEQYF. This sequence joins TRBV29-1 and TRBJ2-7, with 9 bases matching TRBD2. V lost 4 bases and J lost 0; bases outside the gene matches: 7. This CDR3 is 15 amino acids long. Germline V gene lookup returns CDR1 SQVTM and CDR2 ANQGSEA.

The chain combines TRBV29-1 with TRBJ2-1; no clear D. Trimming stripped 1 base from V and 5 bases from J, with 9 bases between. There are 13 residues in the CDR3. Germline CDR1 is SQVTM and CDR2 is ANQGSEA. The CDR3 sequence: CSVEADTNNEQFF. The CDR3 coding sequence is TGCAGCGTTGAAGCAGATACTAACAATGAGCAGTTCTTC.

The gene calls are TRBV7-7 and TRBJ2-3, with 12 positions matching TRBD2. The CDR3 sequence is 20 residues long. The V gene's germline CDR1 is SSHAT and CDR2 FNYEAQ (reference sequence). J was trimmed by 1 base and V by 1 base; bases with no gene match: 12. The CDR3 nucleotides are TGTGCCAGCAGCTTAGAGGCTAGCGGGGGGGCCTGGTCAGGCACAGATACGCAGTATTTT. Amino acid sequence: CASSLEASGGAWSGTDTQYF.